The clone carrying this TCR beta chain was counted ten times or more. These data come from a study of neurological immune-mediated disorders. CDR1 is SGHTA, CDR2 FQGNSA, per germline. The CDR3 length is 13 residues. The ends were cut back, 5 bases at V and 0 bases at J, with 8 bases in the middle. TCRdb called the 5' RACE reads again in MiXCR, with one record for every CDR3 protein. The data hold 80,000 to 85,000 distinct CDR3 sequences, with roughly 2.6% observed a single time. This clonotype was obtained from a woman under 40 with multiple sclerosis. Sequenced material: PBMCs. This chain joins TRBV7-2 and TRBJ2-7; D ambiguous. CDR3 sequence reads: CASSPLSSYEQYF. The DNA for the CDR3 is TGTGCCAGCAGCCCACTAAGCTCCTACGAGCAGTACTTC. The full variable domain, completed using reference TRBV7-2 and TRBJ2-7, is GAGVSQSPSNKVTEKGKDVELRCDPISGHTALYWYRQSLGQGLEFLIYFQGNSAPDKSGLPSDRFSAERTGGSVSTLTIQRTQQEDSAVYLCASSPLSSYEQYFGPGTRLTVT.